Below, 20 T cell receptor beta chains from the same sample are listed, as sequenced in a study of sequential checkpoint blockade in melanoma. Produced via immunoSEQ multiplex PCR; TCRdb's table is partial and in-frame only. This table holds some 3,200 clones, under 20% found once. Indicated treatment: randomized to nivolumab then ipilimumab (arm A) or the reverse (arm B). The sample consisted of tumor tissue (inferred from file names), taken from a patient given nivolumab and ipilimumab in sequence. All receptors come from a human donor with melanoma.

Many counts were recorded for this clone. This chain uses TRBV11-3 with TRBJ1-5; D may be TRBD1 (6 bases). V was pared by 3 bases and J by 1 base, with 10 bases between. Looked up from germline, CDR1 is SGHNT and CDR2 is YENEEA. This CDR3 contains 15 residues. The DNA for the CDR3 is TGTGCCAGCAGCTTGGGGAGGGGGAGCAATCAGCCCCAGCATTTT. Its translation: CASSLGRGSNQPQHF.

This clone is judged medium-sized. J is TRBJ1-2 and V is TRBV11-3; TRBD1 aligns across 7 bases. The CDR3 is made up of 16 amino acids. The trim removed 2 bases at V and 8 bases at J, leaving 14 bases unmatched. CDR1 and CDR2 from the germline V gene are SGHNT and YENEEA. CDR3: CASSLRADRNPYGYTF. As DNA, the CDR3 is TGTGCCAGCAGCTTAAGGGCGGACAGGAATCCCTACGGCTACACCTTC.

This clone was picked up a small number of times. This rearrangement joins TRBV4-1 to TRBJ2-2; 8 positions match TRBD2. With V trimmed by 4 bases and J by 0 bases, 7 bases remained unmatched. The CDR3 has 17 amino acids. Germline V gene lookup returns CDR1 MGHRA and CDR2 YSYEKL. DNA of the CDR3: TGCGCCAGCAGCCCAGGTCAGGGACTAGCGAACACCGGGGAGCTGTTTTTT. Amino acid sequence: CASSPGQGLANTGELFF.

This clone was observed a few times. This chain uses TRBV18 with TRBJ1-3; D unresolved. This CDR3 region has 15 residues. Germline lookup yields CDR1 KGHSH and CDR2 LQKENI. Trimming took 2 bases from V and 4 from J, leaving 12 bases between them. For the CDR3, the DNA is TGTGCCAGCTCACCATATCCCCCGGGAGGAAACACCATATATTTT. As protein: CASSPYPPGGNTIYF.

This clone has only a few counts. This rearrangement joins TRBV6-8 to TRBJ1-5; 9 bases are a match to TRBD1. The CDR3 is made up of 15 amino acids. Germline lookup yields CDR1 MNHGY and CDR2 SAAAGT. The V segment lost 5 bases and the J segment 2 bases; nucleotides outside the gene matches: 4. CDR3 DNA: TGTGCCAGCAGTACACAGGGGGCCGGCAATCAGCCCCAGCATTTT. Protein product: CASSTQGAGNQPQHF.

In this sample, this clone turned up a few times. The CDR3 DNA is TGTGCCAGCAGTTACGAAGCTAGCGGACAAGAGACCCAGTACTTC. Its protein product is CASSYEASGQETQYF. V and J are TRBV6-8 and TRBJ2-5, with TRBD2 identical over 7 bases. This CDR3 has 15 residues. Trimming cost V 2 bases and J 2 bases; bases outside gene matches: 5. Per the germline V gene, CDR1 is MNHGY and CDR2 is SAAAGT.

The chain recombines TRBV19 with TRBJ2-1, with 9 bases fitting TRBD1. The CDR3 extends over 15 amino acids. Germline CDR1 and CDR2: LNHDA and SQIVND (reference sequence). The V and J ends lost 7 bases and 3 bases, in that order; junction bases with no gene match: 7. Here the CDR3 reads CASTKPGQGYNEQFF. As DNA, the CDR3 is TGTGCCAGTACCAAACCGGGACAGGGCTACAATGAGCAGTTCTTC.

This clone is deemed medium-sized. The chain couples TRBV11-3 to TRBJ1-1, with D unclear. The V gene lost 2 bases and the J gene lost 1 base, with 11 bases spanning the gap. This CDR3 is built from 15 residues. Germline-derived CDR1 and CDR2 are SGHNT and YENEEA. The CDR3 protein is CASSLKGFGNTEAFF. The CDR3 DNA sequence: TGTGCCAGCAGCTTAAAAGGTTTTGGGAACACTGAAGCTTTCTTT. Full variable domain (remainder filled in from reference TRBV11-3 and TRBJ1-1): EAGVVQSPRYKIIEKKQPVAFWCNPISGHNTLYWYLQNLGQGPELLIRYENEEAVDDSQLPKDRFSAERLKGVDSTLKIQPAELGDSAVYLCASSLKGFGNTEAFFGQGTRLTVV.

In this sample, this clone is large. The gene calls are TRBV9 and TRBJ2-3; D could derive from TRBD1 or TRBD2 (5 bases each). V was pared by 0 bases and J by 2 bases, with 10 bases between. The germline CDR1 and CDR2 sequences are SGDLS and YYNGEE. CDR3 length: 15 amino acids. The CDR3 sequence: CASSVAGDLTDTQYF. DNA of the CDR3: TGTGCCAGCAGCGTAGCCGGGGACCTCACAGATACGCAGTATTTT.

This clone was seen only a few times. This chain connects TRBV27 to TRBJ2-3; 8 bases map to TRBD1. The length of the CDR3 is 15 residues. Germline V gives CDR1 MNHEY, CDR2 SMNVEV (reference sequence). Trimming removed 3 bases from V and 1 base from J; junction bases left unmatched: 3. The CDR3 is CASSLQGAGTDTQYF. In nucleotides, the CDR3 is TGTGCCAGCAGTTTGCAGGGGGCAGGCACAGATACGCAGTATTTT.

This rearrangement joins TRBV11-3 to TRBJ2-6; D remains ambiguous. Germline CDR1 reads SGHNT; CDR2 reads YENEEA. The CDR3 loop spans 15 amino acids. Trimming took off 0 bases at V and 6 bases at J, with 9 bases between the two ends. The CDR3 sequence is CASSLDLGVANVLTF. CDR3 nucleotide sequence: TGTGCCAGCAGCTTAGACCTGGGTGTGGCCAACGTCCTGACTTTC.

This clone was counted a few times. This sequence joins TRBV11-3 and TRBJ2-6, with unresolved D. V was clipped by 6 bases and J by 0 bases, with 6 bases between them. CDR3 length: 14 residues. CDR1 SGHNT and CDR2 YENEEA come from the germline V gene. The CDR3 protein is CASRSDSGANVLTF. The CDR3 nucleotides read TGTGCCAGCAGGTCCGACTCTGGGGCCAACGTCCTGACTTTC.

This clone was counted between two and nine times. The V and J genes are TRBV6-8 and TRBJ2-2; 8 positions agree with TRBD2. The junction had 10 bases not matched to a gene; V was cut back by 0 bases and J by 4 bases. This CDR3 region has 18 residues. Germline V lookup: CDR1 MNHGY, CDR2 SAAAGT. The CDR3 region is CASSYSIPRSGSTGELFF. CDR3 bases: TGTGCCAGCAGTTACTCGATACCAAGAAGCGGGAGCACCGGGGAGCTGTTTTTT.

The table lists this clone with a few counts. The chain recombines TRBV28 with TRBJ2-1, with 15 bases lining up with TRBD2. V lost 6 bases, J lost 3 bases, and 3 bases stayed unmatched. Germline V gene lookup returns CDR1 MDHEN and CDR2 SYDVKM. CDR3 length equals 16 residues. CDR3 sequence reads: CASRGLAGGFYNEQFF. CDR3 nucleotide sequence: TGTGCCAGCAGAGGACTAGCGGGGGGGTTCTACAATGAGCAGTTCTTC.

The chain is built from TRBV5-1 and TRBJ1-1, with D unresolved. The CDR3 covers 14 residues. V was shortened by 0 bases and J by 0 bases, with 6 bases between the two germline ends. CDR1 is SGHRS and CDR2 is YFSETQ in the germline V gene. The CDR3 sequence: CASSLAGMNTEAFF. For the CDR3, the DNA is TGCGCCAGCAGCTTGGCGGGAATGAACACTGAAGCTTTCTTT. The entire variable domain, with the rest obtained from reference TRBV5-1 and TRBJ1-1, is as follows: KAGVTQTPRYLIKTRGQQVTLSCSPISGHRSVSWYQQTPGQGLQFLFEYFSETQRNKGNFPGRFSGRQFSNSRSEMNVSTLELGDSALYLCASSLAGMNTEAFFGQGTRLTVV.

The CDR3 coding sequence is TGTGCCAGTAGGGATCCGGGGTTTGGGACCCAGTACTTC. It yields the protein CASRDPGFGTQYF. This chain joins TRBV19 and TRBJ2-5; tentatively, D is TRBD2 (5 bases). CDR3 size: 13 residues. Germline loops: CDR1 LNHDA, CDR2 SQIVND (reference sequence). Trimming pared 6 bases from V and 7 bases from J, leaving 15 bases between.

The table lists this clone with many counts. This chain links TRBV11-3 with TRBJ2-2; D gene ambiguous. Germline assignment: CDR1 SGHNT and CDR2 YENEEA. The CDR3 is 17 residues long. V shed 7 bases and J shed 2 bases, with 20 bases lying between them. CDR3 sequence: CASTRRRPSPNTGELFF. In DNA, the CDR3 is TGTGCCAGCACCCGCCGACGGCCGTCACCTAACACCGGGGAGCTGTTTTTT.

This clone was recorded many times. V gene TRBV7-4 combines with J gene TRBJ2-7; TRBD1 matches at 8 bases. The CDR3 length is 13 residues. Germline V gene lookup returns CDR1 SGHVT and CDR2 SQSDAQ. V lost 6 bases and J lost 3; bases outside the gene matches: 4. The CDR3 protein is CASSSGGGYEQYF. The CDR3 DNA sequence: TGTGCCAGCAGTTCAGGGGGCGGCTACGAGCAGTACTTC.

The chain combines TRBV6-8 with TRBJ2-7; TRBD1 matches 9 bases. The CDR3 length is 14 residues. The V and J ends lost 6 bases and 7 bases, in that order; junction bases with no gene match: 10. Germline V gives CDR1 MNHGY, CDR2 SAAAGT. CDR3 in amino acids: CASRQVQGAGEQYF. The DNA of the CDR3 is TGTGCCAGCAGACAAGTACAGGGGGCGGGGGAGCAGTACTTC.

The chain uses TRBV15 and TRBJ2-2; D is tentatively TRBD1 or TRBD2 (6 bases each). The CDR3 has 16 residues. Looked up from germline, CDR1 is LNHNV and CDR2 is YYDKDF (reference sequence). V was trimmed by 8 bases and J by 1 base, leaving 17 bases between them. CDR3 nucleotide sequence: TGTGCCACCGGAAGGGAGGCAGGGGTGAACACCGGGGAGCTGTTTTTT. This translates into CATGREAGVNTGELFF.